This T cell receptor (beta chain) was found in a study of cytomegalovirus exposure and HLA in healthy donors. Use of 60 Vbeta and 13 Jbeta primers characterized the PCR. The method was immunoSEQ multiplex PCR; TCRdb's version includes in-frame clones alone and lacks a portion of them. In the table there are some 110,000 clones, approximately 82% of which are singletons. Germline-derived CDR1 and CDR2 are SGHNT and YYREEE (reference sequence). V lost 4 bases, J lost 4 bases, and 8 bases stayed unmatched. The CDR3 has 15 residues. This chain uses TRBV5-4 with TRBJ1-1; 9 bases fit TRBD1. This receptor was identified in a young man in good health and CMV-seropositive. The specimen was PBMCs. CDR3 bases: TGTGCCAGCAGCGGGACGGGACAGGGAGCCACTGAAGCTTTCTTT. It encodes CASSGTGQGATEAFF.